This TCR beta chain was captured in a study of breast tumors, draining lymph nodes, adjacent tissues. Via MiXCR, TCRdb re-called the multiplex PCR reads, giving one row per CDR3 protein. This sample has 20,000 to 25,000 distinct CDR3 sequences, with about two fifths found just once. Points from the study as a whole: Compared with lymph nodes, tumors were less diverse; compared with nontumor tissue, more. That most tumor T cells come from lymph nodes remained unproven. Data fit most tumor T cells coming from lymph node, expanding in tumor. Luminal-like breast cancer showed significantly higher tumor–nontumor repertoire similarity than basal-like.

This clonotype was seen a few times. Its target is unknown. This may arise from a read error, as a much more abundant clone is one base away. Trimming removed 3 bases from V and 1 base from J; junction bases left unmatched: 6. This CDR3 spans 15 amino acids. Germline assignment: CDR1 DFQATT and CDR2 SNEGSKA (reference sequence). The receptor comes from a female donor with breast cancer. Some clones in this sample may be carry-over from other donors' samples. J is TRBJ2-7 and V is TRBV20-1, with TRBD1 matching over 10 bases. Sample: breast tumor tissue. CDR3 nucleotide sequence: TGCAGTGCTAGGGGATTGGACAGGGGGTCCTACGAGCAGTACTTC. It is translated as CSARGLDRGSYEQYF.